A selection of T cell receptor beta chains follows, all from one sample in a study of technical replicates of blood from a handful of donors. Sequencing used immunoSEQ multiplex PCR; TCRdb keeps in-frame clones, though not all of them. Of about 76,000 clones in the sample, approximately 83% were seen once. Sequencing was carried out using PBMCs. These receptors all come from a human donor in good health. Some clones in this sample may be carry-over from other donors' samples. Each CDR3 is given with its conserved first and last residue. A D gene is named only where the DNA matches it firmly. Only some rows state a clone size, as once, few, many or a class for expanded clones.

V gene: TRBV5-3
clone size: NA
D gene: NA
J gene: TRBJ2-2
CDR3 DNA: TGTGCCAGAAGTCTGAGAGGAGCGAACACCGGGGAGCTGTTTTTT
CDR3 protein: CARSLRGANTGELFF

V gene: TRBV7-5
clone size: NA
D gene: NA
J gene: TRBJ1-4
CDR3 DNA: TGTGCCAGAAGCCTCAGACAACAGGGAGCACTGTTTTTT
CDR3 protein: CARSLRQQGALFF

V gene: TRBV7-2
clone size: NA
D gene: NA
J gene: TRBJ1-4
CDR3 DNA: TGTGCCAGCAGACGCGGCCGATACTCGGGGGAAAAACTGTTTTTT
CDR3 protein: CASRRGRYSGEKLFF

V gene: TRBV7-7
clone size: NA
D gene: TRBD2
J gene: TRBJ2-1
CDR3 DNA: TGTGCCAGCAGCTTAGATTGGACCCTTACTAGCGGGAGTAGGGCTGAGCAGTTCTTC
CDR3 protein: CASSLDWTLTSGSRAEQFF

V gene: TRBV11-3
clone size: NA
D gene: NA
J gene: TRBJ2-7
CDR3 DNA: TGTGCCAGCAGCCCGCGGGCGGGGTGGCAGTACTTC
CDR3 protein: CASSPRAGWQYF

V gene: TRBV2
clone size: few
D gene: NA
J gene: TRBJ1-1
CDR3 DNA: TGTGCCAGCAGTGTTCTTGGGGGGGACACTGAAGCTTTCTTT
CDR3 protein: CASSVLGGDTEAFF

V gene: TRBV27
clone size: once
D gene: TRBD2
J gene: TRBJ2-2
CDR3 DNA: TGTGCCAGCAGTTTATACCCAGCGGGAGGGTTCGTAGAGCTGTTTTTT
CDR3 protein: CASSLYPAGGFVELFF

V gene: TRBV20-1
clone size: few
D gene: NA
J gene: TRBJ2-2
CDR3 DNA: TGCTGGAGGGGGGGGCCCGGGGAGCTGTTTTTT
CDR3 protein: CWRGGPGELFF

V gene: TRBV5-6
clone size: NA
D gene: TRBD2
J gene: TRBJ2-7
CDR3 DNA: TGTGCCAGCAGCCCGGGGAAGGGACTAGCGGAGTACGAGCAGTACTTC
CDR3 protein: CASSPGKGLAEYEQYF

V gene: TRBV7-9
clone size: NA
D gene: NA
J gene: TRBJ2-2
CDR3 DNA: TGTGCCAGCAGCTCGGACAGCTACACCGGGGAGCTGTTTTTT
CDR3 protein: CASSSDSYTGELFF

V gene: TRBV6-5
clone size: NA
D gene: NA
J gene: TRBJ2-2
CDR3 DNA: TGTGCCAGCAGTTACAACGGAGCGGACACCGGGGAGCTGTTTTTT
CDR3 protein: CASSYNGADTGELFF

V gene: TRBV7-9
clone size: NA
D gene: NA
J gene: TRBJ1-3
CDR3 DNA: TGTGCCAGCAGCTTAGGGGGCGCGTATCTTGGAAACACCATATATTTT
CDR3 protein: CASSLGGAYLGNTIYF

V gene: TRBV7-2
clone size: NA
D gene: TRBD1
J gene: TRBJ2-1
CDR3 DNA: TGTGCCAGCAGCTTAGGGGGACAGGGCTCCTACAATGAGCAGTTCTTC
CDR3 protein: CASSLGGQGSYNEQFF

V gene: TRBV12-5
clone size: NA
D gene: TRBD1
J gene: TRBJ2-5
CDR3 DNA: TGTGCTAGTGGGACGGGACAGGGAGAGACCCAGTACTTC
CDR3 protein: CASGTGQGETQYF

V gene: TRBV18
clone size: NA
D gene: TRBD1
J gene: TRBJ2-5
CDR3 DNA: TGTGCCAGCTCACCTACTGGACAGGGTGATCGAGAGACCCAGTACTTC
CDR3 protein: CASSPTGQGDRETQYF

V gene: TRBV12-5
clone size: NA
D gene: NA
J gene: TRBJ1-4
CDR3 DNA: TGTGCTAGTGGTTCAGACAGGACGACTAATGAAAAACTGTTTTTT
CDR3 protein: CASGSDRTTNEKLFF

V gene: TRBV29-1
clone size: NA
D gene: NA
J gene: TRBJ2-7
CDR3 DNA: TGCAGCGTTGAGGCGGGTTCCCACGAGCAGTACTTC
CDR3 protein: CSVEAGSHEQYF

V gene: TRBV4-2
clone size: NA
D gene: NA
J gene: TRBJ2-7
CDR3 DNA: TGTGCCAGCAGCCAAGATTATCCGGGAGCCTACGAGCAGTACTTC
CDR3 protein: CASSQDYPGAYEQYF

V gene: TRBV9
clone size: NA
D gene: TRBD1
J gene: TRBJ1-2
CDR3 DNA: TGTGCCAGCAACCGTCCACAGGGGGCGGGAAACTATGGCTACACCTTC
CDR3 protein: CASNRPQGAGNYGYTF

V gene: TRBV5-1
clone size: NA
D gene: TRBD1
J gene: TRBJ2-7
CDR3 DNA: TGCGCCAGCAGCATCGGGACAGGGTTCTTGCAGCAGTACTTC
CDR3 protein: CASSIGTGFLQQYF

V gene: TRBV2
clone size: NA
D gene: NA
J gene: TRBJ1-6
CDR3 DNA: TGTGCCAGCAGGAAAGAGGTCAAGAATTCACCCCTCCACTTT
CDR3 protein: CASRKEVKNSPLHF

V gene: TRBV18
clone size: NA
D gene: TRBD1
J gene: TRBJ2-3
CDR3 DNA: TGTGCCAGCTCACCACGCGGGACAGGGCGCACAGATACGCAGTATTTT
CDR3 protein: CASSPRGTGRTDTQYF

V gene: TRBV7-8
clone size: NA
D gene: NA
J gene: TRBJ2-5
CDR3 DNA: TGTGCCAGCAGCTTAGAAGGCAGACGTGTAGCCGAGACCCAGTACTTC
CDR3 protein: CASSLEGRRVAETQYF

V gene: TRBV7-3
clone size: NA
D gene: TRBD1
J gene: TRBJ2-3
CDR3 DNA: TGTGCCAGCAGCTCGGGACAGGGGGTGGATACGCAGTATTTT
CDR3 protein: CASSSGQGVDTQYF

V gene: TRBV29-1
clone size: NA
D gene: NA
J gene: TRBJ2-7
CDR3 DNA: TGCAGCGCTAAGCCGGACAGTCTCTCCTACGAGCAGTACTTC
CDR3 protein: CSAKPDSLSYEQYF

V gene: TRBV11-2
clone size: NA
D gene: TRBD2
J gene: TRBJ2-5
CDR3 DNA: TGTGCCAGCAGATCCATAGCGGGGGGTCAGCAGACCCAGTACTTC
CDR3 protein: CASRSIAGGQQTQYF

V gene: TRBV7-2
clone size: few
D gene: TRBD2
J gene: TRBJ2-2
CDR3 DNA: TGTGCCAGCAGCATTAGCGGGGGGAACACCGGGGAGCTGTTTTTT
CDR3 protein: CASSISGGNTGELFF

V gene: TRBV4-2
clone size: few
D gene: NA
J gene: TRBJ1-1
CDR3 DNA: TGTGCCAGCAGCCAAGATACCGGGAAGGGTGAAGCTTTCTTT
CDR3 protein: CASSQDTGKGEAFF

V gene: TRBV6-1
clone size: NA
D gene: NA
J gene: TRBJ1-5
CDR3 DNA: TGTGCCAGCAGTGACCTATATAGCTATAGCAATCAGCCCCAGCATTTT
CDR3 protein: CASSDLYSYSNQPQHF

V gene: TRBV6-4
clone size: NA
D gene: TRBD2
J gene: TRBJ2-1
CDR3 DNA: TGTGCCAGCAGTGAGGTTGGCGGGAGAAGGGATGAGCAGTTCTTC
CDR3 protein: CASSEVGGRRDEQFF

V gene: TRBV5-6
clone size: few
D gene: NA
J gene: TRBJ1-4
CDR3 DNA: TGTGCCAGCAGCTTGGCCTTCGAAGGGGTGAAAAATGAAAAACTGTTTTTT
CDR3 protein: CASSLAFEGVKNEKLFF

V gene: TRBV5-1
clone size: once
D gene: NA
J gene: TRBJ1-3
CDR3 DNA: TGCGCCAGCAGCTCCGGACAGAATCGTGGAAACACCATATATTTT
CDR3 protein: CASSSGQNRGNTIYF

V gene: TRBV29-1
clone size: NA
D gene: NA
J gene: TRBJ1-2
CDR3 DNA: TGCAGCGTTGTGGGGGAGGCTAACTATGGCTACACCTTC
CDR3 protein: CSVVGEANYGYTF

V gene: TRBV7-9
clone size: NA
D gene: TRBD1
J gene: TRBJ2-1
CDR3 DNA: TGTGCCAGCAGCTTAGGTTTTGGGACAGGGTACAATGAGCAGTTCTTC
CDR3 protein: CASSLGFGTGYNEQFF

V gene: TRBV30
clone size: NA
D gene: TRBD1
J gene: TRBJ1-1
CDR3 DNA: TGTGCCTGGTTGGGACAGGGGGCTTTCTTT
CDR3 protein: CAWLGQGAFF

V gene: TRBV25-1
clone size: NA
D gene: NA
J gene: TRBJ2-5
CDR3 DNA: TGTGCCAGCAGATTGACAGGCCCCGAGACCCAGTACTTC
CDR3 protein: CASRLTGPETQYF

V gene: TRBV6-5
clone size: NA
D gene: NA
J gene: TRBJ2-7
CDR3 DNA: TGTGCCAGCAGTCCCGGGAGTCTCGGCGAGCAGTACTTC
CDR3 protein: CASSPGSLGEQYF

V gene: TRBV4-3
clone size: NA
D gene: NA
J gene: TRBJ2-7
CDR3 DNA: TGCGCCAGCAGCCAAGATTTACTGCCGCTCTACGAGCAGTACTTC
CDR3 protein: CASSQDLLPLYEQYF

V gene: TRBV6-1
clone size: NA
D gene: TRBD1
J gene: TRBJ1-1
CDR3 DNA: TGTGCCAGCTACCCGGGACAGGGTTATCGTGAAGCTTTCTTT
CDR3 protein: CASYPGQGYREAFF

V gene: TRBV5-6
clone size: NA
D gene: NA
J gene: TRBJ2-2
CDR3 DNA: TGTGCCAGCAGCCCGCGGGGCGTCGCCGGGGAGCTGTTTTTT
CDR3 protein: CASSPRGVAGELFF

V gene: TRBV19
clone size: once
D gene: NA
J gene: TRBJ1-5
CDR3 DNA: TGTGCCAGTAGTATAGGCAGGGGCAATCAGCCCCAGCATTTT
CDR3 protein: CASSIGRGNQPQHF

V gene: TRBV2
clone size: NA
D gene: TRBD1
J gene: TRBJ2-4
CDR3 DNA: TGTGCCAGCAGTGAAGCTGACAGGGTAGGGTACTTC
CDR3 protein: CASSEADRVGYF

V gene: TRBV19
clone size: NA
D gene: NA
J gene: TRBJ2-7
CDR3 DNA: TGTGCCAGTAGTATGGACAGTGCCGAGCAGTACTTC
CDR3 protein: CASSMDSAEQYF

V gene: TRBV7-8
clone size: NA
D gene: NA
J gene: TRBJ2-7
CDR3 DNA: TGTGCCAGCAGCTTAGCGCACAGCGAGCAGTACTTC
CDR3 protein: CASSLAHSEQYF

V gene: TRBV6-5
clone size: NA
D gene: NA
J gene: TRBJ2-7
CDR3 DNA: TGTGCCAGCAGACCCGGGACAACCTACGAGCAGTACTTC
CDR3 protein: CASRPGTTYEQYF

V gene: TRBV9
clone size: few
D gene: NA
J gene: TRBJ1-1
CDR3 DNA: TGTGCCAGCAGCGTAATCGGCGGGGGGAACACTGAAGCTTTCTTT
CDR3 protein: CASSVIGGGNTEAFF

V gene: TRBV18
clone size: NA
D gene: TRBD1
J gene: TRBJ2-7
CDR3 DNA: TGTGCCAGCTCACGGGACAGCTCCTACGAGCAGTACTTC
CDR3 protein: CASSRDSSYEQYF

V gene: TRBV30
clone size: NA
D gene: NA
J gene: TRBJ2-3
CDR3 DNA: TGTGCCTGGAGTCCGACGACACCAGATACGCAGTATTTT
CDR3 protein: CAWSPTTPDTQYF

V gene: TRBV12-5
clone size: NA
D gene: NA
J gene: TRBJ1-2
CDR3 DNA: TGTGCTAGTGGTTTGAACAACAGGGCCGCGGGCTACACCTTC
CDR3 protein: CASGLNNRAAGYTF

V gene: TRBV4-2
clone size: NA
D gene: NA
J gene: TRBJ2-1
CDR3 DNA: TGTGCCAGCAGCCACACTGTCGGGGGGCCCAATGAGCAGTTCTTC
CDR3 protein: CASSHTVGGPNEQFF

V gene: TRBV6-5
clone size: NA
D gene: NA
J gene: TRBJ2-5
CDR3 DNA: TGTGCCAGCAGTTACGCGGAGACCCAGTACTTC
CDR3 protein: CASSYAETQYF